Detailed here is one T cell receptor beta chain. In this sample, this clone turned up once. The specificity of this receptor is unknown. The sample holds no much larger clone one base away, and base qualities are not on file. The sample originates from a study of blood T cell repertoires in COVID-19 (dated by TCRdb to the early 2020s). With regard to the full study: The collaborator samples originated in the United States, Italy and Spain and spanned the acute and convalescent phases of COVID-19. The dataset comprised deeply sampled blood TCRbeta repertoires from subjects exposed to, actively infected with, or recovered from COVID-19. Nearly every sample came with metadata listing a de-identified subject ID, COVID-19 status, age in years and sex. Samples were obtained from the ongoing ImmuneRACE study (first 160 participants) and from about 1,300 subjects provided by 6 global collaborators. The material from the prospective study consisted of cDNA or gDNA derived from T cells, B-cell-depleted T cells, or PBMCs. HLA class I and class II types, where available, came from metadata supplied by the sample provider rather than from assay-based typing. The repertoires were released in a freely available public database intended as a resource for research on the immune response to SARS-CoV-2. On the study overall, not on this receptor specifically: The amount of clinical and demographic metadata varied by source and participant and was provided uncurated.

TCRbeta CDR3 regions were amplified from genomic DNA by means of the immunoSEQ Assay, a bias-controlled multiplex PCR. The paper's processing steps were these. Nucleated cell counts per sample were estimated from amplification of reference gene primers within the assay. To quantify the absolute abundance of each unique TCRbeta CDR3 rearrangement, sequence reads were collapsed and filtered. For each sample, productive Simpson clonality was calculated as the square root of Simpson's diversity index across productive rearrangements. The clones in this table, taken by TCRdb from immuneACCESS, are in-frame only. Not every clone is retained; where verified, under half of the shortfall comes from an unresolved V gene, and the cause of the rest is unknown. Clonal size and the V and J genes are those of that table, whereas D and trimming came from the DNA. Recorded for this sample are under 250,000 clones; about 83% of them occurred a single time. The ten largest clones represent 2% to 3% of the sample.

Whole blood was collected in K2EDTA tubes by collaborating institutions according to the institutions' own protocols. For TCRbeta analysis, collaborator samples were shipped as frozen whole blood, as isolated PBMCs, or as DNA extracted from either sample type. V is shortened by 4 bases, J by 2 bases, and the region joining them spans 15 bases. The germline V gene provides CDR1 LGHNA and CDR2 YSLEER. The CDR3, cysteine through phenylalanine, is 16 amino acids long. Of the read, only the CDR3 DNA is kept; its 48 bases are in frame from base 1. The chain was built from TRBV4-3 and TRBJ2-1, with TRBD2 as a weak D call on 6 bases. Sequencing was carried out using peripheral blood. This sequence originates from a woman aged 40-49 years with active or convalescent COVID-19. CDR3 loop: CASSLTIGGTYNEQFF. The nucleotide sequence is TGCGCCAGCAGCCTAACCATTGGGGGGACCTACAATGAGCAGTTCTTC.